Listed below are T cell receptor beta chains from one sample, sequenced in a study of OX40 agonist ivuxolimab in advanced cancers. TCRdb keeps only in-frame clones here, not all; method: immunoSEQ multiplex PCR. Found here are approximately 80,000 clones, around nine tenths of them singletons; the top ten hold 0.2% to 0.3%. The sample consisted of CD4+ or CD8+ T cells sorted from blood, taken in a trial of the OX40 agonist ivuxolimab. The receptors derive from an adult with an advanced solid tumor such as melanoma, head and neck, liver or kidney cancer. The CDR3 runs from the conserved cysteine through the conserved F or W. The order of the fields is V gene, J gene, CDR3 protein.

V: TRBV7-9; J: TRBJ1-5; CDR3: CASSRAPDRGFQPQHF
V: TRBV7-9; J: TRBJ2-1; CDR3: CASSLVGGDDNEQFF
V: TRBV5-6; J: TRBJ1-1; CDR3: CASSLTAGLTEAFF
V: TRBV7-8; J: TRBJ2-3; CDR3: CASSKDRADTQYF
V: TRBV27; J: TRBJ2-7; CDR3: CASSPSRQVSNSYEQYF
V: TRBV7-6; J: TRBJ2-7; CDR3: CASSLAQKGYEQYF
V: TRBV6-5; J: TRBJ2-1; CDR3: CASSYRETGSNEQFF
V: TRBV2; J: TRBJ2-3; CDR3: CASSATGPTDTQYF
V: TRBV27; J: TRBJ2-7; CDR3: CASSTAGSVDSYEQYF
V: TRBV10-3; J: TRBJ2-7; CDR3: CATLDIGEQYF
V: TRBV4-1; J: TRBJ2-7; CDR3: CASSQVGGVLGGEQYF
V: TRBV5-1; J: TRBJ2-7; CDR3: CASSSNLDEQYF
V: TRBV6-1; J: TRBJ2-2; CDR3: CASSVGTANTGELFF
V: TRBV28; J: TRBJ2-4; CDR3: CASRPPGQRNIQYF
V: TRBV7-2; J: TRBJ2-3; CDR3: CASGAGNYPNTQYF
V: TRBV6-6; J: TRBJ1-5; CDR3: CASSYDIGQPQHF
V: TRBV6-5; J: TRBJ1-1; CDR3: CASSLGGAGTNTEAFF
V: TRBV4-2; J: TRBJ2-3; CDR3: CASSQGWEQRLTDTQYF
V: TRBV6-6; J: TRBJ1-2; CDR3: CATFQQGNYGYTF
V: TRBV7-9; J: TRBJ1-2; CDR3: CASSSWTRSTVRGYTF
V: TRBV5-5; J: TRBJ1-1; CDR3: CASSLGTGVGEAFF
V: TRBV2; J: TRBJ1-2; CDR3: CASSGDRGDGYTF
V: TRBV29-1; J: TRBJ1-3; CDR3: CSGSTSGNTIYF
V: TRBV18; J: TRBJ2-3; CDR3: CASSPPKVSLLTDTQYF
V: TRBV18; J: TRBJ1-2; CDR3: CASSPELQGPGSYGYTF
V: TRBV5-1; J: TRBJ2-2; CDR3: CASSSLARGTGTGELFF
V: TRBV28; J: TRBJ1-5; CDR3: CASSSQDGGAWHADF
V: TRBV19; J: TRBJ2-7; CDR3: CASSFSSGSYEQYF
V: TRBV7-9; J: TRBJ2-1; CDR3: CASSLVGVKPFF
V: TRBV12-5; J: TRBJ2-5; CDR3: CASGLRTGMGQETQYF
V: TRBV6-1; J: TRBJ2-2; CDR3: CASLLGQGNTGELFF
V: TRBV5-1; J: TRBJ1-4; CDR3: CASSADRGTNEKLFF